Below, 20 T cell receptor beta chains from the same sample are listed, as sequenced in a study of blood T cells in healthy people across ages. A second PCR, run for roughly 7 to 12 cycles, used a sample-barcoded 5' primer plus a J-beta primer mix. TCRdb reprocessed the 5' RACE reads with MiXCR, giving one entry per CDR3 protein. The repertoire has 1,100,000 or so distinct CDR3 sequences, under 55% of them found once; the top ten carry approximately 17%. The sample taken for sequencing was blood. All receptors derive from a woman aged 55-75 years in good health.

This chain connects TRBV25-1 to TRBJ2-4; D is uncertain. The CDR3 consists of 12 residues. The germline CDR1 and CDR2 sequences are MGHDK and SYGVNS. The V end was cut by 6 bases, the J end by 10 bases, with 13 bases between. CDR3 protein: CASSSERRIQYF. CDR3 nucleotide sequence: TGTGCCAGCAGCTCGGAGAGAAGGATTCAGTACTTC.

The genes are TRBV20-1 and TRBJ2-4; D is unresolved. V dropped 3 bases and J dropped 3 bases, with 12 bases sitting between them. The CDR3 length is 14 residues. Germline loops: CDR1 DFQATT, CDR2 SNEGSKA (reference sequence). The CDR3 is CSARSEVGKNIQYF. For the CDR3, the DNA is TGCAGTGCTAGGAGCGAGGTCGGCAAAAACATTCAGTACTTC.

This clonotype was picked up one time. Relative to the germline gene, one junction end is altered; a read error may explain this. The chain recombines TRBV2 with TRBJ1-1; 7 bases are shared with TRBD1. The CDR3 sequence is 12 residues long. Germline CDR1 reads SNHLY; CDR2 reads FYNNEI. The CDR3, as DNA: TGTGCCAGCGACAGGGCGGGCACTGGAGCTTTCTTT. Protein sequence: CASDRAGTGAFF.

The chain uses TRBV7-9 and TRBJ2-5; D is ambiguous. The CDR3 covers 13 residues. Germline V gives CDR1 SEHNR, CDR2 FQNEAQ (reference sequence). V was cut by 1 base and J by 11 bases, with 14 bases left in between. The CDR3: CASSLVEYNEQYF. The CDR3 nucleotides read TGTGCCAGCAGCTTAGTCGAATACAATGAGCAGTACTTC.

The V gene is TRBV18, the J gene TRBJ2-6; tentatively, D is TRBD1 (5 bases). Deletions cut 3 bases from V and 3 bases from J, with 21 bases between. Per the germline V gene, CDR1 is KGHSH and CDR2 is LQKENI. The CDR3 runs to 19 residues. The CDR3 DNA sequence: TGTGCCAGCTCACCTAGGACAAGCCCAGTGGGTCGTGGGGCCAACGTCCTGACTTTC. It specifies CASSPRTSPVGRGANVLTF.

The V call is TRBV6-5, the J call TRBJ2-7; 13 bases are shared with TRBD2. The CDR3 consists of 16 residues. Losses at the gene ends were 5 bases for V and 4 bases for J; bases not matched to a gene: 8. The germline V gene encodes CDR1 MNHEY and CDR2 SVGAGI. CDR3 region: CASSRRQGLAGYEQYF. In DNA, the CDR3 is TGTGCCAGCAGTCGACGCCAGGGACTAGCGGGATACGAGCAGTACTTC.

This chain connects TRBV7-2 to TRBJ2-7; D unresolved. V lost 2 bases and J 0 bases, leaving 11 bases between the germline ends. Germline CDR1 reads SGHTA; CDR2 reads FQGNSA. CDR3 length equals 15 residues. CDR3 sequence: CASSLRLKGSYEQYF. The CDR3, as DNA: TGTGCCAGCAGCTTACGTCTTAAAGGCTCCTACGAGCAGTACTTC.

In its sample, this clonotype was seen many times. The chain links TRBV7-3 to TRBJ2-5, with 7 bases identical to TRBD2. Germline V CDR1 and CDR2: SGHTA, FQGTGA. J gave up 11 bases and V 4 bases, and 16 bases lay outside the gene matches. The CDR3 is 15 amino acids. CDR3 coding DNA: TGTGCCAGCAGCTCCCCGGGGGGACTTAACAATGAGCAGTACTTC. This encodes CASSSPGGLNNEQYF.

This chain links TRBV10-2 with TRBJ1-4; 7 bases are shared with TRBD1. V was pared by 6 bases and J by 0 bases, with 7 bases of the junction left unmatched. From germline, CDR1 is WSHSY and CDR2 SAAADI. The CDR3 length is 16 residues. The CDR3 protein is CASSPGQRATNEKLFF. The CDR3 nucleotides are TGCGCCAGCAGCCCGGGACAGAGGGCAACTAATGAAAAACTGTTTTTT.

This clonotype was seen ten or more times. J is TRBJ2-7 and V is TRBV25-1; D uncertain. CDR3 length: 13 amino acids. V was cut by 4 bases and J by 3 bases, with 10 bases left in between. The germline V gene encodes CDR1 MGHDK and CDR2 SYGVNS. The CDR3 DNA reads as TGTGCCAGCAGTGTGGGCCAACTCTACGAGCAGTACTTC. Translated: CASSVGQLYEQYF.

The CDR3 loop reads CSDTGLAGLYEQYF. DNA for the CDR3: TGCAGCGACACGGGACTAGCGGGACTCTACGAGCAGTACTTC. This chain joins TRBV29-1 and TRBJ2-7; 13 positions agree with TRBD2. The V gene end was trimmed by 7 bases and the J gene end by 3 bases; junction bases not matched to a gene: 6. Germline values: CDR1 SQVTM, CDR2 ANQGSEA. This CDR3 has 14 residues.

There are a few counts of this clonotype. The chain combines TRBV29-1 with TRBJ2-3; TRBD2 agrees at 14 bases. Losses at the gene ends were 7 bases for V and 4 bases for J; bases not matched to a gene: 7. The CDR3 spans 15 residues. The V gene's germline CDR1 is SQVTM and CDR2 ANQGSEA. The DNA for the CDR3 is TGCAGCGCAGGACTAGCGGGAGGTTATGCAGATACGCAGTATTTT. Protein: CSAGLAGGYADTQYF.

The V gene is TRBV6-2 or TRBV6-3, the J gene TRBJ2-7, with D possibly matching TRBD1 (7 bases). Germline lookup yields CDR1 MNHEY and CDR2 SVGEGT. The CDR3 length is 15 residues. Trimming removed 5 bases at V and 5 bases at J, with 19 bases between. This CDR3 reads CASSTQRQGLHEQYF. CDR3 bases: TGTGCCAGCAGTACCCAAAGACAGGGACTCCACGAGCAGTACTTC.

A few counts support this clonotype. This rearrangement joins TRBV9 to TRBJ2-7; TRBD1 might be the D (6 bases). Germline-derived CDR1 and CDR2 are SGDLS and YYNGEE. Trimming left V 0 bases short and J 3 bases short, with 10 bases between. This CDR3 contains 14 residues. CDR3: CASSVDTGIYEQYF. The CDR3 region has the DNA TGTGCCAGCAGCGTAGACACAGGGATCTACGAGCAGTACTTC.

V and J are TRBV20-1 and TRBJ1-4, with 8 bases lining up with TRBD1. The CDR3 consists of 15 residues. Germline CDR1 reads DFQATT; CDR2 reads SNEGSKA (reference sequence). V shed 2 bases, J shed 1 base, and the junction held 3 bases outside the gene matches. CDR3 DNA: TGCAGTGCTAGAATCAGGGGGCAAACTAATGAAAAACTGTTTTTT. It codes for CSARIRGQTNEKLFF.

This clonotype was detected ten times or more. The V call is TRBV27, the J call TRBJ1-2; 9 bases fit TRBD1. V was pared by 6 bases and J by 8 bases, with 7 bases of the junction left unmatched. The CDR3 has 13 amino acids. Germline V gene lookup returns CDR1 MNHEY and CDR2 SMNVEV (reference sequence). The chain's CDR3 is CASRPGQGNGYTF. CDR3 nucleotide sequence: TGTGCCAGCAGACCCGGACAGGGGAACGGCTACACCTTC.

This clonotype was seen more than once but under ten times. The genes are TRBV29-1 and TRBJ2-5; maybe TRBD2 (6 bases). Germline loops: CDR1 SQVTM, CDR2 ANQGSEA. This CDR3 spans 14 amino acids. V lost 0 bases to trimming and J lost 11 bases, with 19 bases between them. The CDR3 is CSVEDPYGGNEQYF. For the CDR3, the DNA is TGCAGCGTTGAAGATCCATACGGGGGAAATGAGCAGTACTTC.

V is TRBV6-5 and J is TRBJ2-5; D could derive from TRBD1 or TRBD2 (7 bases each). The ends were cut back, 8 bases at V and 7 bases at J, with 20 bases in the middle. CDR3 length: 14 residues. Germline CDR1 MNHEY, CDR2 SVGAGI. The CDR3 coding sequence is TGTGCCAGCTCCGGGGCAGGGGGGGTTGGGACCCAGTACTTC. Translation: CASSGAGGVGTQYF.

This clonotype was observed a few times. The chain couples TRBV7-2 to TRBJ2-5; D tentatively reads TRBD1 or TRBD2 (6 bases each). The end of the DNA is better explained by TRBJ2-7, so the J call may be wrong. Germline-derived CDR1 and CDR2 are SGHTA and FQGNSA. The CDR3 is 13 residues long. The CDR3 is CASSGGQEYEQYF. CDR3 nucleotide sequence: TGTGCCAGCAGCGGGGGGCAGGAATACGAGCAGTACTTC.

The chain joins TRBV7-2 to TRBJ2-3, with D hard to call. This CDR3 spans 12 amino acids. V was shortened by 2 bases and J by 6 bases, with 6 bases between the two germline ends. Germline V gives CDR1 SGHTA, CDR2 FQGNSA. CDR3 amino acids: CASSLFIDTQYF. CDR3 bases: TGTGCCAGCAGCTTATTTATCGATACGCAGTATTTT.